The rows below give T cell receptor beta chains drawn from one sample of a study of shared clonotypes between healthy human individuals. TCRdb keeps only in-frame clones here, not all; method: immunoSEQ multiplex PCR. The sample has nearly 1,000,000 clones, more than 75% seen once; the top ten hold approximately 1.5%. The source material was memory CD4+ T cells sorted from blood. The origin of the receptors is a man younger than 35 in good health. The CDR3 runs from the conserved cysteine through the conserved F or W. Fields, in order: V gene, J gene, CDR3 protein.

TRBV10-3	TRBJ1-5	CAAADRVNQPQHF
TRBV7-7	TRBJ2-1	CASSSDPYNEQFF
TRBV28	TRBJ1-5	CASSKGTGSNQPQHF
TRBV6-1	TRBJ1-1	CASSVDRADTEAFF
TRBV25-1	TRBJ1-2	CASSDLGQKYGYTF
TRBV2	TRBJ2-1	CASSRDRLYEQFF
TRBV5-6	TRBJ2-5	CASNKRGGETQYF
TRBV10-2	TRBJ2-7	CASSRISSYEQYF
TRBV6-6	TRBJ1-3	CASSQHSLGDTIYF
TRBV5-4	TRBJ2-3	CASSLQGASTDTQYF
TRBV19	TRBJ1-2	CATYDHGRQSVGYTF
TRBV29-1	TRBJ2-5	CSVEAPAQYF
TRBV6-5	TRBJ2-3	CASSYSHGGTDTQYF
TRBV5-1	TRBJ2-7	CASSLGGTSGGYEQYF
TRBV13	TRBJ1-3	CASSRGQIRAGNTIYF
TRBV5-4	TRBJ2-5	CASSQAGPSASGGTQYF
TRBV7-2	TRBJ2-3	CASSLAPTSVSTDTQYF
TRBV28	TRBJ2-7	CASSPGGWEGQGEQYF
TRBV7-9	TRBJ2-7	CASRGEQVSYEQYF
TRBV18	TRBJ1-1	CASSSRSGRNTEAFF
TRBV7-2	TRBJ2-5	CASSLRWGLQETQYF
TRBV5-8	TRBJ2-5	CASSSARTQYF
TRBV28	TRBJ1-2	CASSFRPGQGAGYTF
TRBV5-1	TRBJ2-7	CASSLTGDSSYEQYF
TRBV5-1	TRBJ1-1	CASSWTANTEAFF
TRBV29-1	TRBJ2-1	CSAGGRGSYNEQFF
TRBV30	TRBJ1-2	CAWGLSHGYTF
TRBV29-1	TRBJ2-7	CSVETVGGGEQYF
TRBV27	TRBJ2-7	CASSLAGGIYEQYF
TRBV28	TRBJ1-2	CASRENMNTMGLAYGYTF
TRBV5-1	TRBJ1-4	CASSLGGTNEKLFF
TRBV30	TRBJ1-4	CAWSVGLPGEKLFF
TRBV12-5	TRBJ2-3	CASALGDNAGARVKTDTQYF
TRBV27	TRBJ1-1	CASSLSPGLGTEAFF
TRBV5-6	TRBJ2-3	CASSLGDRSTDTQYF
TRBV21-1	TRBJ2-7	CASSKGTGVYYEQYF
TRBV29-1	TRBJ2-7	CSVSASGGYEQYF
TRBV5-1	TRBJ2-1	CASSLVAAGGHEQFF
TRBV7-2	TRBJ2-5	CASSKRTSGSRETQYF
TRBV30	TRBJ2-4	CAWSVVGGKNIQYF